This TCR beta chain was identified in a study of a mutant IDH1 vaccine in newly diagnosed glioma. Study background: Vaccination began 4-6 weeks post radiotherapy alone, or with temozolomide cycles. Of the patients given treatment, about 62% were male and 37.5% were female, and a mean age of around 38 years was recorded. V12 fell at week 35 and V13, the study end, at week 47. Study-wide findings and caveats: The occurrence of vaccine-induced immune responses was seen in around 93% of patients.

Some clones are missing from TCRdb's copy, which holds only in-frame ones; the method was immunoSEQ multiplex PCR. This table has fewer than 45,000 clones, about 86% appearing once. This clone was recorded only once. Its target is unknown. The germline gives CDR1 SNHLY, CDR2 FYNNEI. The ends lost 6 bases at V and 4 bases at J; junction bases unmatched: 14. CDR3 size: 16 residues. Indicated time point: week 35, safety follow-up. In the vaccine, a single dose held 300 ug of the mutant IDH1 20-mer peptide, along with topical imiquimod. This TCR came from a woman aged 40 to 50 with glioma. Some clones in this sample may be carry-over from other donors' samples. The chain employs TRBV2 and TRBJ2-7; 8 bases fit TRBD2. This specimen consisted of PBMCs, obtained from a glioma patient whose treatment included an IDH1 peptide vaccine. CDR3: CASRGGGSGSRYEQYF. CDR3 bases: TGTGCCAGCAGGGGTGGAGGGAGCGGGAGCCGGTACGAGCAGTACTTC.